The present T cell receptor beta chain was sequenced within a study of T cell changes during pregnancy in multiple sclerosis. TCRdb's copy holds only in-frame clones and misses some; the assay was immunoSEQ multiplex PCR. The data contain tens of thousands of clones, 92% of them singletons. Germline CDR1 and CDR2: SGHRS and YFSETQ. This CDR3 contains 17 residues. The germline V and J ends were trimmed by 1 base and 1 base, with 15 bases remaining between them. This chain connects TRBV5-1 to TRBJ1-3, with D maybe TRBD1 (5 bases). The origin of this receptor is a female donor in good health, enrolled as a control in a pregnancy study. Sequences were derived from peripheral blood, sampled in the third trimester of pregnancy. CDR3 protein: CASSLLGFRGSGNTIYF. CDR3 DNA sequence: TGCGCCAGCAGCTTGCTCGGCTTTAGGGGATCTGGAAACACCATATATTTT. Complete variable domain (other parts from reference TRBV5-1 and TRBJ1-3): KAGVTQTPRYLIKTRGQQVTLSCSPISGHRSVSWYQQTPGQGLQFLFEYFSETQRNKGNFPGRFSGRQFSNSRSEMNVSTLELGDSALYLCASSLLGFRGSGNTIYFGEGSWLTVV.